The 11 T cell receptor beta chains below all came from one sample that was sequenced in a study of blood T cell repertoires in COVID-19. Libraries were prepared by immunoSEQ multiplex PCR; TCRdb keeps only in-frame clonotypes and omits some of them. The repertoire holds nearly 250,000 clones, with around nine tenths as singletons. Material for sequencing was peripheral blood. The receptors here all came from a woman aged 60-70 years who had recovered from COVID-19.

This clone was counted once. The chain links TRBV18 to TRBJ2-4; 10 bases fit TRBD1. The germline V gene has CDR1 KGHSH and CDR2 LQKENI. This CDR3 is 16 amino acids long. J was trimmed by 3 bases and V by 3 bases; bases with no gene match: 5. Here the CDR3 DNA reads TGTGCCAGCTCACCCGAGGACAGGGGGTACAAAAACATTCAGTACTTC. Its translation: CASSPEDRGYKNIQYF.

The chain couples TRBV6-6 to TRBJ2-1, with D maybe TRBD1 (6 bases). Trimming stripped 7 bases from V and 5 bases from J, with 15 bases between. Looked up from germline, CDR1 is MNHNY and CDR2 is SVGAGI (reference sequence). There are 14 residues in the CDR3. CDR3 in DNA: TGTGCCAGCATGGTTGGGACACAGAACAATGAGCAGTTCTTC. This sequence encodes CASMVGTQNNEQFF.

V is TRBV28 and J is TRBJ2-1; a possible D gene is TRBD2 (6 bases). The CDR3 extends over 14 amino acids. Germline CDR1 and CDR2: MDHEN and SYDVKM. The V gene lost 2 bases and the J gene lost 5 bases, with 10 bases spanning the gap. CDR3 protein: CASSLAGWDNEQFF. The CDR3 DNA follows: TGTGCCAGCAGTTTAGCGGGGTGGGACAATGAGCAGTTCTTC.

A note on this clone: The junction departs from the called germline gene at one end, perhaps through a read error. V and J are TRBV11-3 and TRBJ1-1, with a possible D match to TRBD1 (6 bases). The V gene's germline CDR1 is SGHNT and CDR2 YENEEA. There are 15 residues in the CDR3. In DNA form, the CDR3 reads TGTGCCAGCAGTTTAGCGGGGGGCGGGAACACTGAAGCTTTCTTT. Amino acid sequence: CASSLAGGGNTEAFF.

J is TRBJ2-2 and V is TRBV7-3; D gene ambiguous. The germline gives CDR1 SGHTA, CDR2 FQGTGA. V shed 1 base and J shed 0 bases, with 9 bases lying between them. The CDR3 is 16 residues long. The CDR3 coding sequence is TGTGCCAGCAGCTTAAGGTTTACACCGAACACCGGGGAGCTGTTTTTT. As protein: CASSLRFTPNTGELFF.

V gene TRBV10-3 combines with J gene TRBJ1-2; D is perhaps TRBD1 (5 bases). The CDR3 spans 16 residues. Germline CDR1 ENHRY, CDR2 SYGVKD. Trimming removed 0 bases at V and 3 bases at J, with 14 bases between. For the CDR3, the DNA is TGTGCCATCAGTGAGTCGATCGCCAGGGTGGACTATGGCTACACCTTC. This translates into CAISESIARVDYGYTF.

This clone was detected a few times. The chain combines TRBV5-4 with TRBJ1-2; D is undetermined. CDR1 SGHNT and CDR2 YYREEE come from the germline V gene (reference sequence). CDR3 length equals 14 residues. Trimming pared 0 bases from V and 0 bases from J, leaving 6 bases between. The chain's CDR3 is CASSLVRANYGYTF. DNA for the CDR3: TGTGCCAGCAGCTTGGTCCGAGCTAACTATGGCTACACCTTC.

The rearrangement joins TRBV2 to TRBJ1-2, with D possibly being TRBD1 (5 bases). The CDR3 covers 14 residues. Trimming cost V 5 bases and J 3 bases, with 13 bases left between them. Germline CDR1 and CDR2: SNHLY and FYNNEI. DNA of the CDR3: TGTGCCAGCAGTTTTCAGGGTCCGCACTATGGCTACACCTTC. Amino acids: CASSFQGPHYGYTF.

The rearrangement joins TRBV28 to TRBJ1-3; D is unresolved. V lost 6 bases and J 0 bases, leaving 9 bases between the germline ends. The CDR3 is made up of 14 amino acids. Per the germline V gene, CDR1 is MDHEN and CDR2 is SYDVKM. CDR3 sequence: CASRDSLSGNTIYF. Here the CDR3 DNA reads TGTGCCAGCAGGGACTCACTCTCTGGAAACACCATATATTTT.

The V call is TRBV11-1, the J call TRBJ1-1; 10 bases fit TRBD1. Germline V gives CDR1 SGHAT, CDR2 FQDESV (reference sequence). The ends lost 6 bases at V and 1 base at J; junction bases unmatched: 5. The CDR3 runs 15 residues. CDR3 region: CASSRQGARNTEAFF. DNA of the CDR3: TGTGCCAGCAGTAGACAGGGGGCTCGGAACACTGAAGCTTTCTTT.

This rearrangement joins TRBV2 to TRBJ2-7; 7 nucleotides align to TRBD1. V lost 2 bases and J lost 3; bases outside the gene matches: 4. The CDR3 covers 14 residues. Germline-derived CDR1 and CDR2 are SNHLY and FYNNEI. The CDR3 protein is CASSEQGVLYEQYF. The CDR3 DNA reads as TGTGCCAGCAGTGAACAGGGGGTTCTCTACGAGCAGTACTTC.